This TCR beta chain was captured in a study of monozygotic twins with inflammatory bowel disease. CDR3 size: 16 residues. Germline V lookup: CDR1 MNHEY, CDR2 SVGAGI. Comment on this clonotype: No antigen is known for it.

Every TCR library used about 3,200 ng of total RNA. TCRdb re-called the 5' RACE reads; one entry per CDR3 protein, DNA not given. The sample has about 450,000 distinct CDR3 sequences. Study results and limitations: Patients received differing immunosuppressive treatments, which may have added variability to their repertoires.

Staff drew a roughly 2.5 ml blood sample from each donor. The V gene is TRBV6-5, the J gene TRBJ1-5. Sequencing input: blood. The sequence was obtained from a human donor with ulcerative colitis or Crohn's disease, or a healthy co-twin of an affected twin (not recorded which). The CDR3 spells CASSSGEVGSNQPQHF.